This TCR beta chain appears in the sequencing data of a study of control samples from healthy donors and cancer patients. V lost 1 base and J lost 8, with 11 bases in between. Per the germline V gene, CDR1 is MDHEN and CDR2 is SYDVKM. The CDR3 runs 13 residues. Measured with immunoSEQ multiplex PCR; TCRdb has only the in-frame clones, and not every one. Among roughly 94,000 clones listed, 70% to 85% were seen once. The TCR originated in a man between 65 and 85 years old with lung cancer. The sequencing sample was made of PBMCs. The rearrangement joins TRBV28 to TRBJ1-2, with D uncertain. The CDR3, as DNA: TGTGCCAGCAGTTTATTGGGCCCTGGAGGCTACACCTTC. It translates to CASSLLGPGGYTF.